Here is one T cell receptor beta chain with its context. The antigen is undetermined. One end of the junction varies from germline; a read error may be responsible. Profiled with immunoSEQ multiplex PCR; TCRdb holds only in-frame clones, not every one. The table shows under 13,000 clones, with around 88% occurring only once. CDR3 size: 13 residues. CDR1 and CDR2 (germline): SSHAT, FNYEAQ (reference sequence). The time point here: week 23, last vaccination. With topical imiquimod, each dose of the vaccine consisted of 300 ug of mutant IDH1 20-mer peptide. The source of the sample is a study of a mutant IDH1 vaccine in newly diagnosed glioma. Study background: Patients received eight vaccinations in weeks 1, 3, 5, 7, 11, 15, 19, 23. Onset of vaccination occurred 4-6 weeks following radiotherapy alone, or with temozolomide cycles.

This sequence was found in a woman in her thirties or forties with glioma. Some clones in this sample may be carry-over from other donors' samples. The chain joins TRBV7-7 to TRBJ2-5; D unresolved. The sample in question was PBMCs, obtained from a glioma patient whose treatment included an IDH1 peptide vaccine. Written as DNA, the CDR3 is TGTGCTAGCAGCCTCCGTCCCGGGGAGACCCAGTACTTC. Residues: CASSLRPGETQYF.